A selection of T cell receptor beta chains follows, all from one sample in a study of T cell changes during pregnancy in multiple sclerosis. Sequencing was performed with immunoSEQ multiplex PCR; in TCRdb, only in-frame clones are kept and a portion is missing. The sample lists over 85,000 clones; 90% to 95% were seen once. The sequencing used peripheral blood, collected after pregnancy. These receptors all come from a female donor in good health, enrolled as a control in a pregnancy study. CDR3s include the opening cysteine and the closing phenylalanine or tryptophan. D genes are given only for firm matches. Clone size is stated in some rows and not others, as once, few, many or a class when expanded.

abundance	v_gene	j_gene	d_gene	CDR3nt	CDR3aa
NA	TRBV9	TRBJ2-1	TRBD2	TGTGCCAGCAGCGATGGGACTAGCGGGCCCAATGAGCAGTTCTTC	CASSDGTSGPNEQFF
NA	TRBV29-1	TRBJ1-1	NA	TGCAGCGTTGACCCTTCGGGGGTATTGAACACTGAAGCTTTCTTT	CSVDPSGVLNTEAFF
NA	TRBV7-2	TRBJ1-4	NA	TGTGCCAGCAGCTTAGCAGGGCAGGGTGAAAAACTGTTTTTT	CASSLAGQGEKLFF
NA	TRBV19	TRBJ2-2	NA	TGTGCCAGTAGTGTGGAGCGAACCGGGGAGCTGTTTTTT	CASSVERTGELFF
few	TRBV5-6	TRBJ2-7	TRBD1	TGTGCCAGCAGCTTGGGGACAGGGAAGTCCTACGAGCAGTACTTC	CASSLGTGKSYEQYF
once	TRBV19	TRBJ2-4	TRBD2	TGTGCCAGTAGACCGGTAGGCGGGGGGCCTTCAAACATTCAGTACTTC	CASRPVGGGPSNIQYF
once	TRBV5-1	TRBJ2-1	TRBD1	TGCGCCAGCAGCTTGGGGACAGGGAGCTCCTACAATGAGCAGTTCTTC	CASSLGTGSSYNEQFF
NA	TRBV7-6	TRBJ2-1	TRBD2	TGTGCCAGCAGCCGTTGGAGTGGCGGACTAGCGGGGGAACTCTACAATGAGCAGTTCTTC	CASSRWSGGLAGELYNEQFF
NA	TRBV6-6	TRBJ2-1	NA	TGTGCCAGTGCCGGTTACTCCTACAATGAGCAGTTCTTC	CASAGYSYNEQFF
NA	TRBV4-2	TRBJ2-5	TRBD2	TGTGCCAGCAGCCAAGAGGGTTCGGGGGGGAGGATCCAGTACTTC	CASSQEGSGGRIQYF
NA	TRBV4-3	TRBJ2-3	NA	TGCGCCAGCAGCCTTCTGGCCGGGGGTGGGCCAGATACGCAGTATTTT	CASSLLAGGGPDTQYF
NA	TRBV2	TRBJ1-4	TRBD1	TGTGCCAAAGAGAGGGACAGGGGGCGTTTGGAACGAGAAAAACTGTTTTTT	CAKERDRGRLEREKLFF
once	TRBV19	TRBJ1-2	NA	TGTGCCAGTAGTATGGAGACTCGGACACGCTACACCTTC	CASSMETRTRYTF
NA	TRBV14	TRBJ1-1	TRBD1	TGTGCCAGCAGCTACAGGGGATCGAACACTGAAGCTTTCTTT	CASSYRGSNTEAFF
NA	TRBV29-1	TRBJ2-5	TRBD1	TGCAGCGTTGGTCCCGACAGGGGGCAACAAGAGACCCAGTACTTC	CSVGPDRGQQETQYF
NA	TRBV7-3	TRBJ2-3	NA	TGTGCCAGCAGCTTAAGGGCTAGCTACACAGATACGCAGTATTTT	CASSLRASYTDTQYF
NA	TRBV6-5	TRBJ2-2	TRBD1	TGTGCCAGCAGTTACGACAGGGGACCGGGGGAGCTGTTTTTT	CASSYDRGPGELFF
NA	TRBV29-1	TRBJ2-1	TRBD1	TGCAGCGTTGAAGACGTTAGGGGACAGGGGATCGATGAGCAGTTCTTC	CSVEDVRGQGIDEQFF
once	TRBV28	TRBJ2-4	TRBD1	TGTGCCACCCAGGGACAGGGTATAAACATTCAGTACTTC	CATQGQGINIQYF
NA	TRBV7-6	TRBJ1-4	TRBD1	TGTGCCAGCAGCGGGGACAGGGTGGCTGAAAAACTGTTTTTT	CASSGDRVAEKLFF
NA	TRBV6-6	TRBJ2-1	NA	TGTGCCAGCTCTAGGCCCTACAATGAGCAGTTCTTC	CASSRPYNEQFF
few	TRBV7-2	TRBJ1-4	NA	TGTGCCAGCAGCCGCAACGGTGAAAAACTGTTTTTT	CASSRNGEKLFF
NA	TRBV19	TRBJ1-6	TRBD1	TGTGCCAGTAGTCCCGAGGGACAGGGAAATTCACCCCTCCACTTT	CASSPEGQGNSPLHF
NA	TRBV19	TRBJ2-7	NA	TGTGCCAGTAGTATGACCGAGTACAGCTACGAGCAGTACTTC	CASSMTEYSYEQYF
NA	TRBV7-2	TRBJ1-2	NA	TGTGCCAGCAGCTTATTTGGAGGATCTCCGGGCTACACCTTC	CASSLFGGSPGYTF
NA	TRBV25-1	TRBJ2-5	NA	TGTGCCAGCAGCCAGGGGATAAAGGGCCAAGAGACCCAGTACTTC	CASSQGIKGQETQYF
NA	TRBV5-4	TRBJ2-2	TRBD2	TGTGCCAGCAGCACCCCCAGCACTAGCGGGGCGAACACCGGGGAGCTGTTTTTT	CASSTPSTSGANTGELFF
NA	TRBV9	TRBJ2-5	TRBD2	TGTGCCAGCAGCGTAGTAGCGGGGGGGCCTCAGTACTTC	CASSVVAGGPQYF
NA	TRBV5-3	TRBJ2-1	NA	TGTGCCTTAAAGCGGCTAGCCCTTATGGGCTCCTACAATGAGCAGTTCTTC	CALKRLALMGSYNEQFF
NA	TRBV4-3	TRBJ2-5	TRBD2	TGCGCCAGCAGCCAACGGGGGGGCCTTGCAGAGACCCAGTACTTC	CASSQRGGLAETQYF